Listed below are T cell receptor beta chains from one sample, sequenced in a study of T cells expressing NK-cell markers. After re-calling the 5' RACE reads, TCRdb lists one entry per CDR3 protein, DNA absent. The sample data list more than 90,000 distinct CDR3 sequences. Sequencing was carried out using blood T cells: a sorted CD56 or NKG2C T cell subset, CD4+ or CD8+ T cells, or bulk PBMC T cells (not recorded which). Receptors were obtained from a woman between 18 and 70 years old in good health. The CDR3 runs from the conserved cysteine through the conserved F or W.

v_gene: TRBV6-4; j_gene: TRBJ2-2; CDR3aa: CASSDGWELFF
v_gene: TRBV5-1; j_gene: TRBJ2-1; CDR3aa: CASSFRSWNEQFF
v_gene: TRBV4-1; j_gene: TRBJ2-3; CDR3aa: CASSPWASGGEDTQYF
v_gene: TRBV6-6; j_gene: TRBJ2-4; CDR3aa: CASSYSGNNIQYF
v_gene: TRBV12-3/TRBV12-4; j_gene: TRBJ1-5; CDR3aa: CASSPPRPGGNQPQHF
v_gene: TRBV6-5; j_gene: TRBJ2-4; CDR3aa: CASSYGPPSGGLNIQYF
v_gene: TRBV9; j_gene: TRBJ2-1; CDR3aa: CASNSIPSGAHNEQFF
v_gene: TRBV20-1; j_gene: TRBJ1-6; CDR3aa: CSASNPDGTVAPLHF
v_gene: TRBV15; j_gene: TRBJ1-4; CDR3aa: CATETGRATNEKLFF
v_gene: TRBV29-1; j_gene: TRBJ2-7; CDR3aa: CSVRWPSSYEQYF
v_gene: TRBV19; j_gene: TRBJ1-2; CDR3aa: CASSPEPTNYGYTF
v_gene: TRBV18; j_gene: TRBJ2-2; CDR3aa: CASSPEMNTGELFF
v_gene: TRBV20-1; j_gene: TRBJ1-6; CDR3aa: CSVDVSSYNSPLHF
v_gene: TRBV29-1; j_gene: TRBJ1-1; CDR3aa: CSVGPGGGNTEAFF
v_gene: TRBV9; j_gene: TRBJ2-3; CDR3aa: CASGGGQGRPDTQYF
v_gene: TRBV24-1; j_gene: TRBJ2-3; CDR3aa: CATSELDGGTQYF
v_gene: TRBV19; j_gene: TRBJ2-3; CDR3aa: CASSSTPGTDTQYF
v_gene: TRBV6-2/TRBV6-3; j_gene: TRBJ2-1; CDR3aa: CASSPTYNEQFF
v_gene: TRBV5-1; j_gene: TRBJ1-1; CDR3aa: CASSLGEGFFMNTEAFF
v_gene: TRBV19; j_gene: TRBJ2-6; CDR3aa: CASRNSGANVLTF
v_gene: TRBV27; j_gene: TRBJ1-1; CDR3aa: CASSPKGGFEAFF
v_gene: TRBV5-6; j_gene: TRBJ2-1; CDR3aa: CASRVWGSGNEQFF
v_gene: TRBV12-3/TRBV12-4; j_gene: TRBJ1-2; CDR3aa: CASTSALNLNYGYTF
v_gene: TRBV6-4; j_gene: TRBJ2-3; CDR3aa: CASSEGGGGMTDTQYF
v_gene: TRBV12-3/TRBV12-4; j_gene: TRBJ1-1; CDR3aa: CASSLIHTEAFF
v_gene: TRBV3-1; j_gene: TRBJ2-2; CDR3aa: CASSQDGPWGQDTGELFF
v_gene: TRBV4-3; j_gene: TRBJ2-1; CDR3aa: CASSLVHLGGNEQFF
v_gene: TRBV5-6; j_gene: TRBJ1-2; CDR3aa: CASSLSGRVYGYTF
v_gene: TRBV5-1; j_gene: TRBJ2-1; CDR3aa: CASSPSYGLYNEQFF
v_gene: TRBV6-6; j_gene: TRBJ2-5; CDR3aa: CASSYDWEETQYF
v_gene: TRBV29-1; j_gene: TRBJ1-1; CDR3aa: CSVDRNTEAFF
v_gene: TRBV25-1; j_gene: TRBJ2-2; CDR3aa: CASGTQGISGELFF
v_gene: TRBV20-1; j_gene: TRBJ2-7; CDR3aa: CSASDYYEQYF
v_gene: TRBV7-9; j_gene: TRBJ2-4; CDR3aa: CASSLGGEVDIQYF
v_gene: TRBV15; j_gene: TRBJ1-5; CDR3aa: CATSRDVNGHQAQHF
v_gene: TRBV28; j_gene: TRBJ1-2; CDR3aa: CASAKYSYGYTF
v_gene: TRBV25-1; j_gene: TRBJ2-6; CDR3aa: CASSLAGISGANVLTF
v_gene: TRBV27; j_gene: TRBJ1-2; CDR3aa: CASSFGVNYGYTF
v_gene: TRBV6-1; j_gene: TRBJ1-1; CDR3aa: CASSDSTNTEAFF
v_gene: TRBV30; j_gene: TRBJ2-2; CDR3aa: CAWSVGQSHTGELFF
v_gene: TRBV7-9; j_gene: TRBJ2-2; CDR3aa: CASSSGRTVNTGELFF
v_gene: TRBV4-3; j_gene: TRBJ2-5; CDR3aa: CASSQDLGQGGGETQYF
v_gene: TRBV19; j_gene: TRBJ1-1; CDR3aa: CASTSTLWDTEAFF
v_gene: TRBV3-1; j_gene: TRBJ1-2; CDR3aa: CASSQDKRSRDYGYTF
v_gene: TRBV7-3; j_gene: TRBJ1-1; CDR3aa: CASSATGGNTEAFF
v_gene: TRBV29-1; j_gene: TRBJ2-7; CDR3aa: CSVQGGTIYEQYF